Shown below are 32 T cell receptor beta chains from a single sample sequenced in a study of cytomegalovirus exposure and HLA in healthy donors (dated 2017 in TCRdb). Library preparation used the immunoSEQ multiplex PCR assay. For the multiplex PCR, a mixture combining 60 forward primers for TCR Vbeta segments and 13 reverse primers for TCR Jbeta segments was used. TCRdb re-hosts the immuneACCESS table, in-frame sequences only. Its copies lack some clones; in the studies checked, an unresolved V gene accounts for under half of them, and the cause for the rest is not known. In this sample the table shows 90,000 to 150,000 clones, around 84% of which occur a single time. 3% to 4% of the sample comes from the top ten. Source material: PBMCs. The receptors here all came from a woman aged 25-40 years in good health and CMV-seropositive.

The chain carries TRBV2 and TRBJ2-2, with a tentative D call TRBD1 (5 bases). Between the trimmed V and J ends, which lost 2 bases and 4 bases, there was a span of 11 bases. This CDR3 has 15 amino acids. Germline CDR1 is SNHLY and CDR2 is FYNNEI. CDR3 coding DNA: TGTGCCAGCAGTGAATATCAGGGTCGCACCGGGGAGCTGTTTTTT. Protein: CASSEYQGRTGELFF.

The chain employs TRBV7-3 and TRBJ2-3, with D tentatively TRBD2 (6 bases). There are 14 residues in the CDR3. Per the germline V gene, CDR1 is SGHTA and CDR2 is FQGTGA. V was clipped by 2 bases and J by 1 base, with 7 bases between them. The CDR3 loop is CASSLAGRTDTQYF. Written as DNA, the CDR3 is TGTGCCAGCAGCTTAGCGGGGCGCACAGATACGCAGTATTTT.

The gene calls are TRBV7-9 and TRBJ2-3; D might be TRBD2 (7 bases). Germline V CDR1 and CDR2: SEHNR, FQNEAQ (reference sequence). Deletions cut 5 bases from V and 6 bases from J, with 24 bases between. The CDR3 loop spans 17 amino acids. The DNA of the CDR3 is TGTGCCAGCAGCACCGGGGGCAGCGGGATCAGAATGGATACGCAGTATTTT. This encodes CASSTGGSGIRMDTQYF.

This sequence joins TRBV11-1 and TRBJ1-1; D perhaps matches TRBD1 (5 bases). CDR3 length equals 12 residues. The germline V and J ends were trimmed by 5 bases and 9 bases, with 13 bases remaining between them. CDR1 and CDR2 (germline): SGHAT, FQDESV (reference sequence). DNA for the CDR3: TGTGCCAGCAGCATTCAGGGAATAAAAGCTTTCTTT. It is translated as CASSIQGIKAFF.

This clone came up once. This sequence joins TRBV18 and TRBJ1-5, with 7 bases lining up with TRBD1. Germline CDR1 and CDR2: KGHSH and LQKENI. The trim removed 4 bases at V and 11 bases at J, leaving 11 bases unmatched. This CDR3 spans 14 amino acids. DNA of the CDR3: TGTGCCAGCTCACGAGGGACAGACGGTAGGTCCCAGCATTTT. This encodes CASSRGTDGRSQHF.

This clone has a single count. The gene calls are TRBV6-1 and TRBJ2-3; 12 bases are a match to TRBD1. Germline assignment: CDR1 MNHNS and CDR2 SASEGT. The CDR3 is 15 residues long. J gave up 4 bases and V 7 bases, and 6 bases lay outside the gene matches. The CDR3 loop reads CASTRDRGRADTQYF. The CDR3 DNA is TGTGCCAGCACCCGGGACAGGGGGCGGGCAGATACGCAGTATTTT.

V gene TRBV4-1 combines with J gene TRBJ1-6; 8 nucleotides line up with TRBD1. CDR3 length: 18 amino acids. Germline V CDR1 and CDR2: MGHRA, YSYEKL. Trimming cost V 1 base and J 1 base; bases outside gene matches: 6. The CDR3 DNA reads TGCGCCAGCAGCCAAGGTTCAGGGGGCTGGTCCTATAATTCACCCCTCCACTTT. This translates into CASSQGSGGWSYNSPLHF.

V is TRBV9 and J is TRBJ2-3, with D tentatively TRBD1 (5 bases). The CDR3 has 15 residues. Germline-derived CDR1 and CDR2 are SGDLS and YYNGEE. V gave up 0 bases and J gave up 4 bases, with 12 bases separating them. The CDR3, as DNA: TGTGCCAGCAGCGTAGCTACTCAGGGCCCAGATACGCAGTATTTT. Protein product: CASSVATQGPDTQYF.

The chain employs TRBV19 and TRBJ2-2; D possibly corresponds to TRBD1 (5 bases). The CDR3 length is 18 residues. Germline V CDR1 and CDR2: LNHDA, SQIVND (reference sequence). With 8 bases removed from V and 0 bases from J, the gap between germline ends came to 22 bases. As DNA, the CDR3 is TGTGCCAGTGCGTACCCTCGTCCAGGGTCAACGAACACCGGGGAGCTGTTTTTT. The encoded protein is CASAYPRPGSTNTGELFF.

The V call is TRBV4-2, the J call TRBJ1-1; a weak D match, TRBD1 (5 bases). Germline values: CDR1 LGHNA, CDR2 YNFKEQ. V was pared by 4 bases and J by 0 bases, with 9 bases between. The CDR3 runs to 14 residues. CDR3: CASSPGNMNTEAFF. In DNA form, the CDR3 reads TGTGCCAGCAGCCCAGGGAACATGAACACTGAAGCTTTCTTT.

V gene TRBV7-6 combines with J gene TRBJ1-4; D gene ambiguous. Trimming took off 3 bases at V and 8 bases at J, with 7 bases between the two ends. The CDR3 runs 12 residues. Germline V lookup: CDR1 SGHVS, CDR2 FNYEAQ. The CDR3 DNA is TGTGCCAGCAGCTTCCCAATGGAAAAACTGTTTTTT. This sequence encodes CASSFPMEKLFF.

The chain uses TRBV9 and TRBJ1-1; D remains unclear. The CDR3 has 14 residues. Trimming pared 4 bases from V and 0 bases from J, leaving 10 bases between. The germline V gene has CDR1 SGDLS and CDR2 YYNGEE. The CDR3 loop is CASSLTGLNTEAFF. The CDR3 DNA reads TGTGCCAGCAGCCTAACCGGTTTGAACACTGAAGCTTTCTTT.

V and J are TRBV28 and TRBJ1-4, with 9 nucleotides matching TRBD1. Losses at the gene ends were 2 bases for V and 7 bases for J; bases not matched to a gene: 5. The CDR3 has 15 residues. Germline CDR1 and CDR2: MDHEN and SYDVKM. CDR3 in amino acids: CASSLNPGQGEKLFF. CDR3 DNA sequence: TGTGCCAGCAGTTTAAACCCGGGACAGGGTGAAAAACTGTTTTTT.

This chain joins TRBV9 and TRBJ2-3, with 11 bases aligning to TRBD2. Germline trimming cut 2 bases from V and 6 bases from J; bases unmatched to any gene: 11. CDR1 is SGDLS and CDR2 is YYNGEE in the germline V gene. The CDR3 consists of 17 residues. The CDR3 reads CASSVGTSGYHVDTQYF. The DNA of the CDR3 is TGTGCCAGCAGCGTGGGGACTAGCGGATATCATGTGGATACGCAGTATTTT.

As concerns this clone: An end of the junction does not agree with germline; a read error may underlie this. This chain uses TRBV7-2 with TRBJ2-5; 7 bases match TRBD2. This CDR3 contains 18 residues. Germline lookup yields CDR1 SGHTA and CDR2 FQGNSA. CDR3 DNA: TGTGCCAGCAGCTCACCTACGGGGACTAACAGGATGCAAGAGAGCCAGTACTTC. This encodes CASSSPTGTNRMQESQYF.

This clone was observed many times. The chain carries TRBV2 and TRBJ2-7, with 14 bases that match TRBD2. The germline V gene encodes CDR1 SNHLY and CDR2 FYNNEI. The CDR3 loop spans 15 amino acids. V trimming: 6 bases; J trimming: 4 bases; junction bases outside the gene matches: 5. The CDR3 sequence is CASSDGTSGGYEQYF. DNA of the CDR3: TGTGCCAGCAGCGATGGGACTAGCGGGGGTTACGAGCAGTACTTC.

This clone was observed a few times. This chain joins TRBV5-4 and TRBJ1-4, with TRBD1 identical over 10 bases. This CDR3 is 16 amino acids long. Germline values: CDR1 SGHNT, CDR2 YYREEE (reference sequence). Trimming removed 0 bases from V and 14 bases from J; junction bases left unmatched: 13. The CDR3 bases are TGTGCCAGCAGCTTGGCGACCGGGACAGGGGCATCGAAGCTGTTTTTT. The encoded protein is CASSLATGTGASKLFF. The whole variable domain, filled in from reference TRBV5-4 and TRBJ1-4, reads ETGVTQSPTHLIKTRGQQVTLRCSSQSGHNTVSWYQQALGQGPQFIFQYYREEENGRGNFPPRFSGLQFPNYSSELNVNALELDDSALYLCASSLATGTGASKLFFGSGTQLSVL.

This clone was seen just once. The rearrangement uses TRBV9 and TRBJ2-5, with 8 bases identical to TRBD1. The J call may be faulty, since TRBJ2-7 better matches the DNA end. The CDR3 extends over 14 amino acids. From germline, CDR1 is SGDLS and CDR2 YYNGEE. CDR3 sequence reads: CASSGGQGDYEQYF. The CDR3 DNA is TGTGCCAGCAGCGGAGGACAGGGAGACTACGAGCAGTACTTC.

The chain employs TRBV7-9 and TRBJ2-5; a possible D gene is TRBD1 (6 bases). Deletions cut 6 bases from V and 5 bases from J, with 16 bases between. The CDR3 runs 14 residues. The V gene's germline CDR1 is SEHNR and CDR2 FQNEAQ (reference sequence). CDR3 sequence reads: CASSQAGDRETQYF. CDR3 sequence (DNA): TGTGCCAGCAGTCAAGCAGGGGACCGCGAGACCCAGTACTTC.

The rearrangement uses TRBV11-2 and TRBJ1-4; no reliable D call. Germline V gene sequence: CDR1 SGHAT, CDR2 FQNNGV. The CDR3 runs to 14 residues. Trimming pared 3 bases from V and 11 bases from J, leaving 16 bases between. CDR3 DNA sequence: TGTGCCAGCAGCTTCCAGGCTTTCCAATCTAAACTGTTTTTT. This translates into CASSFQAFQSKLFF.

The genes are TRBV7-6 and TRBJ2-1; D is possibly TRBD1 (6 bases). The CDR3 contains 14 residues. Trimming left V 3 bases short and J 8 bases short, with 14 bases between. The germline CDR1 and CDR2 sequences are SGHVS and FNYEAQ. CDR3 region: CASSFRLGADEQFF. CDR3 DNA sequence: TGTGCCAGCAGCTTCAGGCTGGGGGCGGATGAGCAGTTCTTC.

J is TRBJ1-2 and V is TRBV20-1; 8 bases are a match to TRBD1. The ends lost 2 bases at V and 13 bases at J; junction bases unmatched: 3. CDR1 is DFQATT, CDR2 SNEGSKA, per germline (reference sequence). The CDR3 is 10 amino acids. As DNA, the CDR3 is TGCAGTGCTAGACAGGGGGCTGGCACCTTC. It yields the protein CSARQGAGTF.

The chain joins TRBV5-1 to TRBJ1-5, with a possible D match to TRBD1 (5 bases). Per germline, CDR1 SGHRS and CDR2 YFSETQ. The CDR3 runs 14 residues. V was trimmed by 0 bases and J by 6 bases, leaving 10 bases between them. The CDR3 reads CASSLDQGGQPQHF. The CDR3 region has the DNA TGCGCCAGCAGCTTGGATCAGGGAGGTCAGCCCCAGCATTTT.

The chain combines TRBV18 with TRBJ2-2, with 7 nucleotides matching TRBD1. CDR1 is KGHSH, CDR2 LQKENI, per germline. This CDR3 has 15 residues. Germline trimming cut 6 bases from V and 3 bases from J; bases unmatched to any gene: 7. The CDR3 DNA follows: TGTGCCAGCTCCCCGGGGACAGAGTACACCGGGGAGCTGTTTTTT. Encoded protein: CASSPGTEYTGELFF.

The chain links TRBV18 to TRBJ1-1; TRBD1 might be the D (5 bases). CDR3 length: 14 amino acids. The ends were cut back, 2 bases at V and 6 bases at J, with 13 bases in the middle. Germline assignment: CDR1 KGHSH and CDR2 LQKENI. In DNA form, the CDR3 reads TGTGCCAGCTCACCATGGGGGGAACGGGCTGAAGCTTTCTTT. The encoded protein is CASSPWGERAEAFF.

The chain couples TRBV7-9 to TRBJ2-3, with TRBD1 matching over 11 bases. The CDR3 runs to 14 residues. Germline V gene sequence: CDR1 SEHNR, CDR2 FQNEAQ (reference sequence). Losses at the gene ends were 3 bases for V and 6 bases for J; bases not matched to a gene: 2. The CDR3 loop reads CASSFGDRGDTQYF. The DNA of the CDR3 is TGTGCCAGCAGCTTTGGGGACAGGGGGGATACGCAGTATTTT.

The chain employs TRBV7-9 and TRBJ2-7, with no clear D. Germline V lookup: CDR1 SEHNR, CDR2 FQNEAQ (reference sequence). This CDR3 has 13 amino acids. V was cut by 7 bases and J by 3 bases, with 13 bases left in between. The CDR3 region has the DNA TGTGCCAGCACCTCCTCAGCGAGCTACGAGCAGTACTTC. Translated, it gives CASTSSASYEQYF.

The chain uses TRBV28 and TRBJ1-4, with D hard to call. The CDR3 is 15 amino acids. CDR1 is MDHEN, CDR2 SYDVKM, per germline. Trimming left V 5 bases short and J 7 bases short, with 17 bases between. The CDR3 region is CASSPRGVESEKLFF. CDR3 in DNA: TGTGCCAGCAGTCCCCGGGGAGTCGAAAGTGAAAAACTGTTTTTT.

The chain joins TRBV5-4 to TRBJ1-3; D gene uncertain. The CDR3 is 12 amino acids. CDR1 SGHNT and CDR2 YYREEE come from the germline V gene (reference sequence). Trimming took off 2 bases at V and 4 bases at J, with 4 bases between the two ends. In nucleotides, the CDR3 is TGTGCCAGCAGCTTCAGAGGAAACACCATATATTTT. It translates to CASSFRGNTIYF.

Only one count was recorded for this clone. This chain joins TRBV27 and TRBJ1-1; D perhaps matches TRBD1 (6 bases). The CDR3 extends over 15 amino acids. With 1 base removed from V and 4 bases from J, the gap between germline ends came to 13 bases. Germline CDR1 is MNHEY and CDR2 is SMNVEV (reference sequence). The CDR3 DNA is TGTGCCAGCAGTTTATATTCAGGGGTAGGCACTGAAGCTTTCTTT. Its translation is CASSLYSGVGTEAFF.

The chain joins TRBV29-1 to TRBJ2-7, with TRBD1 matching 7 bases. Germline V gene data show CDR1 as SQVTM and CDR2 as ANQGSEA. Trimming cost V 7 bases and J 5 bases; bases outside gene matches: 14. This CDR3 has 14 amino acids. The CDR3 sequence: CSAQSAGGLDEQYF. CDR3 coding DNA: TGCAGCGCCCAATCCGCAGGGGGTTTGGACGAGCAGTACTTC.

V gene TRBV5-1 combines with J gene TRBJ2-5, with 9 bases aligning to TRBD1. V dropped 0 bases and J dropped 0; count of bases not matched to a gene: 0. The CDR3 is 15 amino acids. Germline CDR1 and CDR2: SGHRS and YFSETQ. CDR3 residues: CASSLGDRDQETQYF. CDR3 coding DNA: TGCGCCAGCAGCTTGGGGGACAGGGACCAAGAGACCCAGTACTTC.